The 32 T cell receptor beta chains given below trace back to one sample, sequenced in a study of control samples from healthy donors and cancer patients. The data were produced by immunoSEQ multiplex PCR, yet TCRdb's version contains in-frame clones alone and is incomplete. This table has 140,000 or so clones, 89% appearing once. The sequenced sample was blood. All receptors derive from a young man in good health.

The J gene is TRBJ2-2, the V gene TRBV9; a possible D gene is TRBD2 (5 bases). The CDR3 runs 18 residues. With 3 bases removed from V and 1 base from J, the gap between germline ends came to 19 bases. The germline V gene has CDR1 SGDLS and CDR2 YYNGEE. CDR3 sequence: CASSASRLLELNTGELFF. CDR3 nucleotide sequence: TGTGCCAGCAGCGCCAGTCGGCTACTAGAATTGAACACCGGGGAGCTGTTTTTT.

This clone turned up a few times. This chain uses TRBV6-2 or TRBV6-3 with TRBJ2-3, with a tentative D call TRBD1 (7 bases). The CDR3 sequence is 19 residues long. V was trimmed by 0 bases and J by 5 bases, leaving 24 bases between them. Germline-derived CDR1 and CDR2 are MNHEY and SVGEGT. CDR3 nucleotide sequence: TGTGCCAGCAGTTACTCCATCGATGGCAGGGGGGCCTCGAGAGATACGCAGTATTTT. This codes for CASSYSIDGRGASRDTQYF.

The chain has TRBV5-6 and TRBJ2-5; D possibly uses TRBD1 or TRBD2 (5 bases each). CDR1 SGHDT and CDR2 YYEEEE come from the germline V gene. The V gene lost 6 bases and the J gene lost 9 bases, with 24 bases spanning the gap. The CDR3 covers 15 residues. In DNA form, the CDR3 reads TGTGCCAGCAACGCTCGGGACGTCCTTGTTGGGGCCCAGTACTTC. Protein: CASNARDVLVGAQYF. The complete variable domain, with remaining parts taken from reference TRBV5-6 and TRBJ2-5, reads DAGVTQSPTHLIKTRGQQVTLRCSPKSGHDTVSWYQQALGQGPQFIFQYYEEEERQRGNFPDRFSGHQFPNYSSELNVNALLLGDSALYLCASNARDVLVGAQYFGPGTRLLVL.

This clone has just one count. The rearrangement joins TRBV7-2 to TRBJ2-3, with 11 positions matching TRBD2. The V gene's germline CDR1 is SGHTA and CDR2 FQGNSA. The CDR3 extends over 16 amino acids. The V segment lost 8 bases and the J segment 6 bases; nucleotides outside the gene matches: 13. The CDR3 bases are TGTGCCAGCCAGGTGGGGGCTAGCGGGAGGCTCGATACGCAGTATTTT. Its protein product is CASQVGASGRLDTQYF.

The chain combines TRBV20-1 with TRBJ1-5; D gene unclear. There are 13 residues in the CDR3. Germline V lookup: CDR1 DFQATT, CDR2 SNEGSKA (reference sequence). V lost 3 bases to trimming and J lost 5 bases, with 11 bases between them. Here the CDR3 reads CSASPAGDQPQHF. DNA of the CDR3: TGCAGTGCTAGTCCCGCCGGAGATCAGCCCCAGCATTTT.

The rearrangement links TRBV11-2 to TRBJ2-5, with D tentatively TRBD1 (6 bases). CDR1 is SGHAT and CDR2 is FQNNGV in the germline V gene. This CDR3 has 12 amino acids. The V end was cut by 6 bases, the J end by 1 base, with 6 bases between. The CDR3 DNA follows: TGTGCCAGCAGGGGGGCCCAAGAGACCCAGTACTTC. As protein: CASRGAQETQYF.

A single count supports this clone. J is TRBJ1-6 and V is TRBV4-2, with 9 bases lining up with TRBD1. The germline CDR1 and CDR2 sequences are LGHNA and YNFKEQ. V shed 4 bases, J shed 0 bases, and the junction held 13 bases outside the gene matches. The CDR3 is made up of 20 amino acids. This chain's CDR3 is CASSPDSQGALSSYNSPLHF. DNA of the CDR3: TGTGCCAGCAGCCCAGACTCACAGGGGGCGTTGAGCTCCTATAATTCACCCCTCCACTTT.

This CDR3 reads CASSAPDSKNIQYF. For the CDR3, the DNA is TGTGCCAGCAGCGCTCCGGACTCCAAAAACATTCAGTACTTC. The chain carries TRBV9 and TRBJ2-4; the D gene is possibly TRBD2 (5 bases). Trimming left V 3 bases short and J 2 bases short, with 9 bases between. The CDR3 runs 14 residues. The germline CDR1 and CDR2 sequences are SGDLS and YYNGEE.

The chain joins TRBV7-8 to TRBJ1-5; D is ambiguous. The V end was cut by 1 base, the J end by 5 bases, with 6 bases between. The CDR3 is made up of 13 amino acids. Germline V gives CDR1 SGHVS, CDR2 FQNEAQ. CDR3 coding DNA: TGTGCCAGCAGCTTAGGGGGTGATCAGCCCCAGCATTTT. Encoded protein: CASSLGGDQPQHF.

This chain joins TRBV3-1 (or the pseudogene TRBV3-2) and TRBJ2-7, with TRBD1 as a possible D gene (5 bases). The CDR3 covers 15 residues. The V gene lost 0 bases and the J gene lost 3 bases, with 12 bases spanning the gap. Germline CDR1 LGHDT, CDR2 YNNKEL (reference sequence). DNA for the CDR3: TGTGCCAGCAGCCAAGATCGGAGACAGTTCTACGAGCAGTACTTC. Protein: CASSQDRRQFYEQYF.

This clone was recorded once. This rearrangement joins TRBV20-1 to TRBJ2-3; 9 nucleotides line up with TRBD2. V gave up 3 bases and J gave up 5 bases; unmatched junction bases: 9. The CDR3 loop spans 15 amino acids. CDR1 is DFQATT, CDR2 SNEGSKA, per germline (reference sequence). CDR3 DNA: TGCAGTGCTAGTCGATTAGCGGGAGAAGGAGATACGCAGTATTTT. This codes for CSASRLAGEGDTQYF.

This sequence joins TRBV5-6 and TRBJ1-2; the D is unclear. CDR1 is SGHDT and CDR2 is YYEEEE in the germline V gene. With 9 bases removed from V and 9 bases from J, the gap between germline ends came to 21 bases. The CDR3 contains 13 residues. The CDR3 spells CATTAARAVSYTF. The CDR3 DNA reads TGTGCCACCACCGCGGCGAGGGCGGTGAGCTACACCTTC. The variable domain in full, completed from reference TRBV5-6 and TRBJ1-2, reads DAGVTQSPTHLIKTRGQQVTLRCSPKSGHDTVSWYQQALGQGPQFIFQYYEEEERQRGNFPDRFSGHQFPNYSSELNVNALLLGDSALYLCATTAARAVSYTFGSGTRLTVV.

This clone has only one observation. V and J are TRBV7-2 and TRBJ1-2; no definite D call. The CDR3 has 13 residues. The germline gives CDR1 SGHTA, CDR2 FQGNSA. The V and J ends lost 1 base and 4 bases respectively, with 7 bases between them. DNA of the CDR3: TGTGCCAGCAGCTTAGTCTCACGCTATGGCTACACCTTC. Encoded protein: CASSLVSRYGYTF.

V gene TRBV7-8 combines with J gene TRBJ1-5; no firm D call. The CDR3 totals 14 residues. Trimming cost V 5 bases and J 3 bases, with 11 bases left between them. Per the germline V gene, CDR1 is SGHVS and CDR2 is FQNEAQ. CDR3 in DNA: TGTGCCAGCAGCGACCGACGGTACAATCAGCCCCAGCATTTT. This codes for CASSDRRYNQPQHF.

This rearrangement joins TRBV14 to TRBJ1-3; D gene uncertain. The germline V gene encodes CDR1 SGHDN and CDR2 FVKESK. With 1 base removed from V and 0 bases from J, the gap between germline ends came to 10 bases. This CDR3 contains 16 residues. CDR3 protein: CASSQGRFSSGNTIYF. CDR3 coding DNA: TGTGCCAGCAGCCAAGGCCGCTTCAGCTCTGGAAACACCATATATTTT.

The sample holds one count of this clone. The chain employs TRBV25-1 and TRBJ2-7; 7 positions agree with TRBD1. The CDR3 loop spans 11 amino acids. Germline CDR1 is MGHDK and CDR2 is SYGVNS. Trimming took 8 bases from V and 12 from J; bases not matched to a gene: 10. CDR3 protein: CASAGQEGRYF. For the CDR3, the DNA is TGTGCCAGCGCAGGACAGGAAGGTCGGTACTTC.

This chain connects TRBV6-6 to TRBJ1-5; maybe TRBD1 (6 bases). The CDR3 length is 16 residues. Looked up from germline, CDR1 is MNHNY and CDR2 is SVGAGI (reference sequence). Trimming left V 2 bases short and J 1 base short, with 12 bases between. Here the CDR3 DNA reads TGTGCCAGCAGTTACCATTCGGACAGAAGCAATCAGCCCCAGCATTTT. Its protein is CASSYHSDRSNQPQHF.

The chain is built from TRBV19 and TRBJ1-6; 7 bases map to TRBD1. This CDR3 region has 14 residues. The V segment lost 9 bases and the J segment 8 bases; nucleotides outside the gene matches: 10. Germline CDR1 LNHDA, CDR2 SQIVND (reference sequence). CDR3 region: CASQLQGTYSPLHF. The CDR3 DNA reads TGTGCCAGCCAGTTACAGGGGACTTATTCACCCCTCCACTTT. Based on the CDR3 plus reference TRBV19 and TRBJ1-6, the full variable domain is DGGITQSPKYLFRKEGQNVTLSCEQNLNHDAMYWYRQDPGQGLRLIYYSQIVNDFQKGDIAEGYSVSREKKESFPLTVTSAQKNPTAFYLCASQLQGTYSPLHFGNGTRLTVT.

V is TRBV11-3 and J is TRBJ1-5; D is perhaps TRBD1 (5 bases). Germline CDR1 SGHNT, CDR2 YENEEA. This CDR3 comprises 17 residues. V was cut by 4 bases and J by 2 bases, with 18 bases left in between. The CDR3, as DNA: TGTGCCAGCAGCTCACCCTTATGGGGCCTTGGCAATCAGCCCCAGCATTTT. It translates to CASSSPLWGLGNQPQHF.

The CDR3, as DNA: TGTGCCACCAGCTCCAGGGGCTCCTACGAGCAGTACTTC. It encodes CATSSRGSYEQYF. This sequence joins TRBV15 and TRBJ2-7; possible D gene TRBD1, 6 bases. This CDR3 is 13 amino acids long. Germline V gene data show CDR1 as LNHNV and CDR2 as YYDKDF (reference sequence). V dropped 5 bases and J dropped 0 bases, with 8 bases sitting between them.

This sequence joins TRBV5-4 and TRBJ1-3; no clear D. The CDR3 runs to 15 residues. CDR1 is SGHNT, CDR2 YYREEE, per germline (reference sequence). V lost 0 bases and J lost 0, with 7 bases in between. This chain's CDR3 is CASSLGGTSGNTIYF. The CDR3 DNA follows: TGTGCCAGCAGCTTGGGGGGTACCTCTGGAAACACCATATATTTT.

The chain uses TRBV4-3 and TRBJ2-2; D not resolved. V shed 0 bases and J shed 6 bases, with 14 bases lying between them. The CDR3 spans 16 residues. The V gene's germline CDR1 is LGHNA and CDR2 YSLEER. CDR3 amino acids: CASSQDFGLSSGELFF. DNA for the CDR3: TGCGCCAGCAGCCAAGATTTCGGCCTCAGTTCCGGGGAGCTGTTTTTT.

The chain employs TRBV6-4 and TRBJ2-3, with 8 bases matching TRBD2. J was trimmed by 1 base and V by 5 bases; bases with no gene match: 2. The CDR3 is 14 amino acids. CDR1 is MRHNA and CDR2 is SNTAGT in the germline V gene. Here the CDR3 reads CASSQAGGTDTQYF. For the CDR3, the DNA is TGTGCCAGCAGTCAAGCGGGAGGCACAGATACGCAGTATTTT.

V usage is TRBV18 and J usage is TRBJ2-3, with 13 positions matching TRBD2. CDR1 KGHSH and CDR2 LQKENI come from the germline V gene. Germline trimming cut 4 bases from V and 6 bases from J; bases unmatched to any gene: 7. This CDR3 has 16 amino acids. DNA for the CDR3: TGTGCCAGCTCACAAGGGACTAGCGGGGCGGTTGATACGCAGTATTTT. Its protein is CASSQGTSGAVDTQYF.

The gene calls are TRBV11-2 and TRBJ2-1; 10 nucleotides line up with TRBD2. This CDR3 contains 16 residues. V was clipped by 2 bases and J by 5 bases; unmatched bases: 6. CDR1 and CDR2 (germline): SGHAT, FQNNGV. DNA for the CDR3: TGTGCCAGCAGCTTAATCCCACTAGCGGGGCACAATGAGCAGTTCTTC. Protein: CASSLIPLAGHNEQFF.

The chain joins TRBV7-9 to TRBJ1-2; D uncertain. V was pared by 5 bases and J by 5 bases, with 15 bases between. Germline V CDR1 and CDR2: SEHNR, FQNEAQ (reference sequence). This CDR3 spans 14 amino acids. The CDR3 sequence: CASSDTGREYGYTF. The CDR3, as DNA: TGTGCCAGCAGCGATACGGGGAGGGAGTATGGCTACACCTTC.

V is TRBV4-3 and J is TRBJ1-3; TRBD1 is a possible D gene (5 bases). This CDR3 has 15 amino acids. Germline CDR1 is LGHNA and CDR2 is YSLEER. V was shortened by 1 base and J by 4 bases, with 11 bases between the two germline ends. CDR3 DNA sequence: TGCGCCAGCAGCCAAGTACCAGGGTTAGGAAACACCATATATTTT. The encoded protein is CASSQVPGLGNTIYF.

The chain joins TRBV4-3 to TRBJ1-6; 9 bases match TRBD1. The germline V gene has CDR1 LGHNA and CDR2 YSLEER. With V trimmed by 0 bases and J by 10 bases, 13 bases remained unmatched. This CDR3 is built from 18 residues. The CDR3 reads CASSQDAQGQGGRSPLHF. CDR3 DNA: TGCGCCAGCAGCCAAGATGCCCAGGGACAGGGTGGGAGGTCACCCCTCCACTTT.

The chain is built from TRBV28 and TRBJ1-5, with TRBD1 identical over 9 bases. V trimming: 6 bases; J trimming: 10 bases; junction bases outside the gene matches: 10. The CDR3 has 14 amino acids. The germline V gene has CDR1 MDHEN and CDR2 SYDVKM. Here the CDR3 DNA reads TGTGCCAGCAGGGGGACAGGGCATCAGCTACCCCAGCATTTT. Residues: CASRGTGHQLPQHF.

V and J are TRBV4-1 and TRBJ2-1; D is perhaps TRBD1 or TRBD2 (5 bases each). The CDR3 contains 15 residues. The germline V gene encodes CDR1 MGHRA and CDR2 YSYEKL. V lost 6 bases to trimming and J lost 4 bases, with 16 bases between them. This chain's CDR3 is CASRTGTQIYNEQFF. CDR3 in DNA: TGCGCCAGCAGAACCGGGACGCAGATTTACAATGAGCAGTTCTTC.

The CDR3 DNA follows: TGTGCCAGCAGGAAGACAGGGGAGGTCGGGGAGCTGTTTTTT. This codes for CASRKTGEVGELFF. The V call is TRBV9, the J call TRBJ2-2, with TRBD1 matching 8 bases. The V gene's germline CDR1 is SGDLS and CDR2 YYNGEE. The CDR3 extends over 14 amino acids. V lost 5 bases, J lost 7 bases, and 7 bases stayed unmatched.

The chain employs TRBV5-1 and TRBJ1-3; D is unclear. The germline gives CDR1 SGHRS, CDR2 YFSETQ. The CDR3 has 16 residues. V was shortened by 0 bases and J by 0 bases, with 10 bases between the two germline ends. CDR3 nucleotides: TGCGCCAGCAGCTTGGATGCGAGTCGCTCTGGAAACACCATATATTTT. It is translated as CASSLDASRSGNTIYF.